A single sample gave rise to the 26 T cell receptor beta chains below, sequenced in a study of shared clonotypes between healthy human individuals. Clones were read by immunoSEQ multiplex PCR, and TCRdb kept only the in-frame ones, dropping some. This sample has 400,000 to 500,000 clones, with 65% to 80% found just once. What was sequenced was PBMCs. Receptor source: a woman aged 40 to 49 in good health. Some clones in this sample may be carry-over from other donors' samples.

The chain joins TRBV7-8 to TRBJ2-3; D not certain. The germline V gene encodes CDR1 SGHVS and CDR2 FQNEAQ. Trimming took 0 bases from V and 0 from J, leaving 7 bases between them. This CDR3 region has 15 residues. The CDR3, as DNA: TGTGCCAGCAGCTTAGCGGCCCCTAGCACAGATACGCAGTATTTT. Amino acid sequence: CASSLAAPSTDTQYF.

Note on this clone: This likely stems from a read error, as it lies one base from a far larger clone. Other DNA sequences in the sample encode the same CDR3. The chain carries TRBV6-6 and TRBJ2-5; D is possibly TRBD1 or TRBD2 (5 bases each). V was clipped by 6 bases and J by 3 bases, with 14 bases between them. The CDR3 runs 14 residues. Germline V gene lookup returns CDR1 MNHNY and CDR2 SVGAGI (reference sequence). The CDR3 region is CASSPSEGKETQYF. In DNA form, the CDR3 reads TGTGCCAGCAGCCCAAGCGAGGGGAAAGAGACCCAGTACTTC.

This clone was counted between two and nine times. J is TRBJ2-2 and V is TRBV27; 7 bases line up with TRBD1. Germline trimming cut 8 bases from V and 3 bases from J; bases unmatched to any gene: 6. The CDR3 is made up of 14 amino acids. Germline lookup yields CDR1 MNHEY and CDR2 SMNVEV (reference sequence). In nucleotides, the CDR3 is TGTGCCAGCGGACGGGACAGCCACACCGGGGAGCTGTTTTTT. This sequence encodes CASGRDSHTGELFF.

This chain connects TRBV6-1 to TRBJ1-5; D uncertain. The V end was cut by 5 bases, the J end by 3 bases, with 14 bases between. Germline loops: CDR1 MNHNS, CDR2 SASEGT. CDR3 size: 15 residues. The CDR3 protein is CASSRGTGLNQPQHF. The CDR3 coding sequence is TGTGCCAGCAGTAGAGGTACGGGTCTCAATCAGCCCCAGCATTTT.

This clone was detected a few times. The chain links TRBV15 to TRBJ2-5; TRBD2 is a possible D gene (6 bases). V shed 0 bases and J shed 2 bases, with 10 bases lying between them. The CDR3 is made up of 15 amino acids. The germline gives CDR1 LNHNV, CDR2 YYDKDF (reference sequence). For the CDR3, the DNA is TGTGCCACCAGCAGAGAGCGTGCGGGACAAGAGACCCAGTACTTC. This sequence encodes CATSRERAGQETQYF.

This clone has a count of ten or more. The gene calls are TRBV28 and TRBJ1-2; a possible D gene is TRBD1 (5 bases). The length of the CDR3 is 13 residues. The V end lost 2 bases, the J end lost 6 bases, and 10 bases lay between the germline ends. Germline loops: CDR1 MDHEN, CDR2 SYDVKM. For the CDR3, the DNA is TGTGCCAGCAGTTTAGTGGGGGGAAATGGCTACACCTTC. Residues: CASSLVGGNGYTF.

The chain links TRBV30 to TRBJ2-5; maybe TRBD1 (6 bases). Judging by the DNA end, TRBJ2-7 fits better; the J call may be wrong. Looked up from germline, CDR1 is GTSNPN and CDR2 is SVGIG (reference sequence). The CDR3 totals 12 residues. CDR3 in DNA: TGTGCCTGGAGTGGGGGGCGTTACGAGCAGTACTTC. Translation: CAWSGGRYEQYF.

Comment on this clone: This may stem from a read error, because a much larger clone lies one nucleotide away. The chain recombines TRBV10-3 with TRBJ2-2; tentatively, D is TRBD1 (7 bases). This CDR3 region has 15 residues. CDR1 is ENHRY and CDR2 is SYGVKD in the germline V gene. This chain's CDR3 is CAISEGTANTGGLFF. CDR3 coding DNA: TGTGCCATCAGTGAGGGGACAGCGAACACCGGGGGGCTGTTTTTT.

The chain employs TRBV6-5 and TRBJ2-7, with D hard to call. The CDR3 has 16 amino acids. V was pared by 0 bases and J by 3 bases, with 15 bases between. The germline V gene encodes CDR1 MNHEY and CDR2 SVGAGI. The CDR3 sequence: CASSYSWEGKIYEQYF. The CDR3 nucleotides are TGTGCCAGCAGTTACTCGTGGGAAGGGAAAATCTACGAGCAGTACTTC.

The rearrangement uses TRBV15 and TRBJ2-3; 8 bases are shared with TRBD2. The ends lost 1 base at V and 4 bases at J; junction bases unmatched: 4. Germline-derived CDR1 and CDR2 are LNHNV and YYDKDF (reference sequence). The CDR3 sequence is 15 residues long. CDR3 nucleotides: TGTGCCACCAGCAGAGGGGCTAGCGGGTCAGATACGCAGTATTTT. Encoded protein: CATSRGASGSDTQYF.

CDR3 sequence (DNA): TGTGCCAGCAGCTTCGGGCGGACCTACGAGCAGTACTTC. Protein sequence: CASSFGRTYEQYF. The chain has TRBV11-3 and TRBJ2-7; no clear D gene. The CDR3 loop spans 13 amino acids. The germline V gene has CDR1 SGHNT and CDR2 YENEEA. V lost 3 bases and J 2 bases, leaving 8 bases between the germline ends. The whole variable domain, remainder taken from reference TRBV11-3 and TRBJ2-7, is EAGVVQSPRYKIIEKKQPVAFWCNPISGHNTLYWYLQNLGQGPELLIRYENEEAVDDSQLPKDRFSAERLKGVDSTLKIQPAELGDSAVYLCASSFGRTYEQYFGPGTRLTVT.

The CDR3 protein is CSVETGGAGYTF. CDR3 bases: TGCAGCGTTGAGACGGGGGGGGCCGGCTACACCTTC. The chain couples TRBV29-1 to TRBJ1-2, with D possibly TRBD1 on 6 matching bases. The germline gives CDR1 SQVTM, CDR2 ANQGSEA. The ends were cut back, 3 bases at V and 8 bases at J, with 13 bases in the middle. This CDR3 contains 12 residues.

The gene calls are TRBV7-2 and TRBJ1-1; tentative D call: TRBD1 (5 bases). The CDR3 is 15 amino acids. The germline CDR1 and CDR2 sequences are SGHTA and FQGNSA. Trimming removed 5 bases at V and 3 bases at J, with 16 bases between. Here the CDR3 reads CASSLSGGAYTEAFF. The CDR3 coding sequence is TGTGCCAGCAGCCTTAGCGGGGGTGCTTACACTGAAGCTTTCTTT.

The chain couples TRBV29-1 to TRBJ2-3, with D possibly matching TRBD2 (5 bases). Germline V gene sequence: CDR1 SQVTM, CDR2 ANQGSEA. The CDR3 contains 13 residues. V lost 7 bases and J lost 4, with 15 bases in between. CDR3 amino acids: CSAMTIAADTQYF. The CDR3, as DNA: TGCAGCGCAATGACTATTGCGGCAGATACGCAGTATTTT.

The rearrangement links TRBV23-1 to TRBJ2-5; 9 bases are a match to TRBD2. TRBV23-1 is designated an ORF whose function remains uncertain. The CDR3 extends over 16 amino acids. Germline trimming cut 6 bases from V and 9 bases from J; bases unmatched to any gene: 17. CDR3 nucleotides: TGCGCCAGCAGACCGGTGGCGGGAGGGCCCAATACCTCCCAGTACTTC. This translates into CASRPVAGGPNTSQYF.

This clone came up a few times. The chain recombines TRBV20-1 with TRBJ1-2, with 7 bases lining up with TRBD1. The J segment lost 12 bases and the V segment lost 5 bases, leaving 9 bases of the junction unmatched. Germline assignment: CDR1 DFQATT and CDR2 SNEGSKA (reference sequence). This CDR3 spans 11 amino acids. The CDR3 DNA is TGCAGTGCTCGGGACAGCTATATCGACACCTTC. It translates to CSARDSYIDTF.

This clone was observed a few times. The chain links TRBV2 to TRBJ2-5; D unresolved. The last part of the DNA fits TRBJ2-7 better; the J call may be wrong. The V gene's germline CDR1 is SNHLY and CDR2 FYNNEI. The CDR3 runs 15 residues. CDR3 protein: CASMVLAGSSGEQYF. CDR3 nucleotide sequence: TGTGCCAGCATGGTTCTGGCCGGCAGTAGTGGCGAGCAGTACTTC.

This sequence joins TRBV4-1 and TRBJ2-1; possibly TRBD2 for D (6 bases). The germline gives CDR1 MGHRA, CDR2 YSYEKL. V was clipped by 0 bases and J by 3 bases, with 9 bases between them. This CDR3 is built from 15 residues. The CDR3 is CASSQDSSDYNEQFF. For the CDR3, the DNA is TGCGCCAGCAGCCAAGATTCTAGCGACTACAATGAGCAGTTCTTC.

This chain uses TRBV29-1 with TRBJ2-3, with D perhaps TRBD2 (6 bases). Germline V lookup: CDR1 SQVTM, CDR2 ANQGSEA. This CDR3 spans 15 amino acids. V was shortened by 4 bases and J by 1 base, with 15 bases between the two germline ends. The CDR3 DNA is TGCAGCGTTGGGGGGACTGGTGGGGGCACAGATACGCAGTATTTT. It translates to CSVGGTGGGTDTQYF.

V is TRBV7-9 and J is TRBJ2-3; D may be TRBD1 or TRBD2 (5 bases each). The CDR3 is made up of 12 amino acids. Trimming pared 10 bases from V and 4 bases from J, leaving 12 bases between. Per germline, CDR1 SEHNR and CDR2 FQNEAQ (reference sequence). The CDR3 sequence is CATSRGADTQYF. The CDR3 DNA follows: TGTGCCACTTCGAGGGGTGCAGATACGCAGTATTTT.

This chain uses TRBV14 with TRBJ2-7; 10 bases fit TRBD2. V lost 4 bases to trimming and J lost 4 bases; unmatched junction nucleotides: 4. Germline V gene lookup returns CDR1 SGHDN and CDR2 FVKESK. This CDR3 comprises 14 residues. CDR3 in DNA: TGTGCCAGCAGCCCCGGAGCGGGAGGGTACGAGCAGTACTTC. Protein sequence: CASSPGAGGYEQYF.

This clone was picked up one time. The chain recombines TRBV20-1 with TRBJ2-1; perhaps TRBD2 as D (6 bases). Trimming took 4 bases from V and 10 from J, leaving 11 bases between them. The CDR3 covers 11 residues. Germline values: CDR1 DFQATT, CDR2 SNEGSKA (reference sequence). The CDR3 spells CSAKGLLEQFF. CDR3 bases: TGCAGTGCTAAGGGACTCCTGGAGCAGTTCTTC.

The CDR3 protein is CASSTLRGQPQHF. CDR3 sequence (DNA): TGTGCCAGTAGTACCCTAAGGGGTCAGCCCCAGCATTTT. The rearrangement uses TRBV19 and TRBJ1-5; weak D call: TRBD1 (5 bases). Looked up from germline, CDR1 is LNHDA and CDR2 is SQIVND (reference sequence). Trimming cost V 4 bases and J 6 bases, with 10 bases left between them. The CDR3 contains 13 residues.

This sequence joins TRBV2 and TRBJ2-7; unclear D gene. Germline lookup yields CDR1 SNHLY and CDR2 FYNNEI. The germline V and J ends were trimmed by 2 bases and 2 bases, with 7 bases remaining between them. CDR3 length equals 13 residues. The CDR3 DNA reads TGTGCCAGCAGTGAACAGGTTACCTACGAGCAGTACTTC. Its translation: CASSEQVTYEQYF.

In this sample, this clone turned up a few times. The chain uses TRBV7-4 and TRBJ1-4; D might be TRBD1 (6 bases). The CDR3 length is 20 residues. Trimming removed 1 base at V and 0 bases at J, with 21 bases between. Germline V CDR1 and CDR2: SGHVT, SQSDAQ. The CDR3 DNA sequence: TGTGCCAGCAGCTTAGAGGAGAACAGGGTGAACAAAACAACTAATGAAAAACTGTTTTTT. It encodes CASSLEENRVNKTTNEKLFF.

The V and J genes are TRBV10-3 and TRBJ2-7; D perhaps matches TRBD2 (5 bases). There are 12 residues in the CDR3. Trimming took off 2 bases at V and 6 bases at J, with 8 bases between the two ends. Germline-derived CDR1 and CDR2 are ENHRY and SYGVKD. The CDR3: CAISEGGLEQYF. The CDR3 nucleotides are TGTGCCATCAGTGAGGGAGGACTCGAGCAGTACTTC.